A single sample gave rise to the 27 T cell receptor beta chains below, sequenced in a study of blood T cells in healthy people across ages. With a J-beta primer mix and a sample-barcoded 5' primer, a second PCR ran roughly 6 to 12 cycles. TCRdb reanalysed the 5' RACE reads using MiXCR and keeps one entry per CDR3 protein. This table has about a million distinct CDR3 sequences, more than 30% appearing once. Sequences were obtained from blood. The receptors derive from a young man in good health.

The rearrangement links TRBV5-5 to TRBJ2-2; either TRBD1 or TRBD2 may supply D (5 bases each). This CDR3 comprises 14 residues. Trimming removed 9 bases at V and 6 bases at J, with 18 bases between. CDR1 is SGHKS and CDR2 is YYEKEE in the germline V gene (reference sequence). The CDR3, as DNA: TGTGCCAACAGTAGCAGGGAGTTGTCCGGGGAGCTGTTTTTT. This translates into CANSSRELSGELFF.

This clonotype was observed a handful of times. The rearrangement uses TRBV5-1 and TRBJ1-1; no clear D gene. V was clipped by 3 bases and J by 1 base, with 7 bases between them. CDR3 length: 13 residues. CDR1 is SGHRS, CDR2 YFSETQ, per germline. The CDR3 protein is CASSSYRNTEAFF. DNA of the CDR3: TGCGCCAGCAGCTCTTATCGGAACACTGAAGCTTTCTTT.

The chain couples TRBV4-3 to TRBJ1-4; possibly TRBD1 for D (5 bases). The germline V gene has CDR1 LGHNA and CDR2 YSLEER. The CDR3 spans 14 residues. The V end was cut by 1 base, the J end by 2 bases, with 5 bases between. In nucleotides, the CDR3 is TGCGCCAGCAGCCAAGGACAGACTAATGAAAAACTGTTTTTT. Protein sequence: CASSQGQTNEKLFF.

This clonotype has just a few counts. An end of the junction does not agree with germline; a read error may underlie this. The gene calls are TRBV20-1 and TRBJ1-5; D is unresolved. The CDR3 spans 13 residues. CDR1 and CDR2 (germline): DFQATT, SNEGSKA (reference sequence). The CDR3 bases are TGCAGTGCTAGGGGGAGTTATAATCCGCCCCAGCATTTT. Protein sequence: CSARGSYNPPQHF.

V and J are TRBV20-1 and TRBJ1-1; 7 nucleotides align to TRBD1. Germline loops: CDR1 DFQATT, CDR2 SNEGSKA (reference sequence). CDR3 length equals 13 residues. The V and J ends lost 5 bases and 8 bases, in that order; junction bases with no gene match: 11. For the CDR3, the DNA is TGCAGTGCTTGTCGAACGGGACAGACCGAAGCTTTCTTT. The encoded protein is CSACRTGQTEAFF.

J is TRBJ1-2 and V is TRBV2, with 10 nucleotides matching TRBD1. Germline V lookup: CDR1 SNHLY, CDR2 FYNNEI. V dropped 3 bases and J dropped 4; count of bases not matched to a gene: 8. The CDR3 is 16 amino acids. CDR3 loop: CASSDPGTGVSYGYTF. The DNA for the CDR3 is TGTGCCAGCAGTGACCCCGGGACAGGGGTCTCCTATGGCTACACCTTC.

The CDR3 loop reads CAISDREGQPQHF. CDR3 DNA sequence: TGTGCCATCAGTGATAGGGAAGGTCAGCCCCAGCATTTT. The chain uses TRBV10-3 and TRBJ1-5; D remains unclear. Deletions cut 3 bases from V and 6 bases from J, with 9 bases between. This CDR3 has 13 residues. From germline, CDR1 is ENHRY and CDR2 SYGVKD.

The table lists this clonotype with a few counts. This chain joins TRBV2 and TRBJ1-2; D possibly corresponds to TRBD1 (6 bases). CDR1 is SNHLY, CDR2 FYNNEI, per germline. The CDR3 is 13 residues long. Trimming removed 4 bases at V and 5 bases at J, with 11 bases between. CDR3 in DNA: TGTGCCAGCAGTGGAAACAGGGAGTATGGCTACACCTTC. Protein: CASSGNREYGYTF.

This rearrangement joins TRBV7-9 to TRBJ1-1, with D unresolved. This CDR3 has 11 residues. CDR1 is SEHNR and CDR2 is FQNEAQ in the germline V gene (reference sequence). V dropped 2 bases and J dropped 6 bases, with 4 bases sitting between them. The CDR3: CASSLPPEAFF. In nucleotides, the CDR3 is TGTGCCAGCAGCTTACCCCCTGAAGCTTTCTTT.

This clonotype was detected a few times. V and J are TRBV4-2 and TRBJ2-1; perhaps TRBD1 as D (5 bases). CDR1 is LGHNA and CDR2 is YNFKEQ in the germline V gene. The CDR3 has 14 residues. The ends were cut back, 1 base at V and 4 bases at J, with 8 bases in the middle. In nucleotides, the CDR3 is TGTGCCAGCAGCCAAGTGGGGCCGTACAATGAGCAGTTCTTC. This translates into CASSQVGPYNEQFF.

This CDR3 is CASSLELAGAYSYEQYF. The DNA of the CDR3 is TGTGCCAGCAGCTTAGAACTAGCGGGGGCGTACTCCTACGAGCAGTACTTC. This chain links TRBV7-9 with TRBJ2-7, with 11 bases that match TRBD2. J lost 0 bases, V lost 1 base, and 5 bases had no gene match. The CDR3 covers 17 residues. Per germline, CDR1 SEHNR and CDR2 FQNEAQ (reference sequence).

This clonotype was detected only once. CDR3 DNA sequence: TGCAGTGCGGCGACCGGGACAGCATATGGCTACACCTTC. Its translation is CSAATGTAYGYTF. The chain joins TRBV20-1 to TRBJ1-2; 7 bases match TRBD1. CDR1 DFQATT and CDR2 SNEGSKA come from the germline V gene (reference sequence). The CDR3 is 13 amino acids. The V gene end was trimmed by 6 bases and the J gene end by 5 bases; junction bases not matched to a gene: 9.

Only one count was recorded for this clonotype. This may arise from a read error, as a much more abundant clone is one base away. The chain employs TRBV7-9 and TRBJ2-7, with D hard to call. TRBJ2-5 matches the DNA end more closely, so the J call is doubtful. The germline V gene encodes CDR1 SEHNR and CDR2 FQNEAQ (reference sequence). The CDR3 is 14 residues long. CDR3 DNA sequence: TGTGCCAGCAGCGTCTCAATTCCTGGAGAGACCCAGTACTTC. Translation: CASSVSIPGETQYF.

V usage is TRBV2 and J usage is TRBJ2-3; 8 bases match TRBD2. Germline V CDR1 and CDR2: SNHLY, FYNNEI. There are 16 residues in the CDR3. Unmatched junction bases numbered 8, after V lost 6 bases and J lost 0 bases. The DNA of the CDR3 is TGTGCCAGCAGCGGTGTAGCGGGACATAGCACAGATACGCAGTATTTT. Translated: CASSGVAGHSTDTQYF. Complete variable domain (other parts from reference TRBV2 and TRBJ2-3): EPEVTQTPSHQVTQMGQEVILRCVPISNHLYFYWYRQILGQKVEFLVSFYNNEISEKSEIFDDQFSVERPDGSNFTLKIRSTKLEDSAMYFCASSGVAGHSTDTQYFGPGTRLTVL.

This clonotype was detected a few times. The rearrangement joins TRBV20-1 to TRBJ2-3, with 11 bases fitting TRBD2. Germline V gives CDR1 DFQATT, CDR2 SNEGSKA (reference sequence). V shed 4 bases and J 2 bases; nucleotides not matched to a gene: 8. The CDR3 length is 16 residues. CDR3: CSAKISGGVHTDTQYF. Here the CDR3 DNA reads TGCAGTGCTAAGATTAGCGGGGGGGTTCACACAGATACGCAGTATTTT.

This chain links TRBV5-1 with TRBJ1-1; TRBD1 is a possible D gene (6 bases). Germline CDR1 reads SGHRS; CDR2 reads YFSETQ. V lost 7 bases and J 10 bases, leaving 17 bases between the germline ends. The CDR3 covers 12 residues. DNA of the CDR3: TGCGCCAGCGGCCCTCGGGACAACTTAGCTTTCTTT. Translation gives CASGPRDNLAFF.

The V gene is TRBV7-2, the J gene TRBJ2-5; maybe TRBD1 (6 bases). The V end was cut by 0 bases, the J end by 0 bases, with 8 bases between. In germline, CDR1 is SGHTA, CDR2 FQGNSA. This CDR3 has 15 residues. The CDR3 sequence: CASSLAPGDQETQYF. CDR3 DNA: TGTGCCAGCAGCTTAGCGCCAGGGGACCAAGAGACCCAGTACTTC.

This clonotype turned up a few times. V usage is TRBV6-6 and J usage is TRBJ2-7, with 10 bases matching TRBD1. Germline V lookup: CDR1 MNHNY, CDR2 SVGAGI (reference sequence). This CDR3 has 15 amino acids. Unmatched junction bases numbered 9, after V lost 6 bases and J lost 4 bases. CDR3 bases: TGTGCCAGCAGGGAACCGGGACAGGGGATTTACGAGCAGTACTTC. Amino acid sequence: CASREPGQGIYEQYF.

The chain has TRBV28 and TRBJ1-5; D is perhaps TRBD1 (5 bases). Germline V gene sequence: CDR1 MDHEN, CDR2 SYDVKM. Trimming left V 0 bases short and J 5 bases short, with 17 bases between. The CDR3 extends over 17 amino acids. CDR3 in DNA: TGTGCCAGCAGTTTATGGTTCGGGGCAAATGGGCATCAGCCCCAGCATTTT. This codes for CASSLWFGANGHQPQHF.

The chain uses TRBV7-2 and TRBJ2-3, with a tentative D call TRBD2 (5 bases). The germline gives CDR1 SGHTA, CDR2 FQGNSA. This CDR3 comprises 11 residues. The germline V and J ends were trimmed by 4 bases and 7 bases, with 6 bases remaining between them. CDR3 in DNA: TGTGCCAGCAGCTGGAGGAATACGCAGTATTTT. Encoded protein: CASSWRNTQYF.

The chain uses TRBV13 and TRBJ1-2; TRBD1 aligns across 10 bases. Losses at the gene ends were 5 bases for V and 4 bases for J; bases not matched to a gene: 10. The CDR3 spans 16 residues. Per the germline V gene, CDR1 is PRHDT and CDR2 is FYEKMQ (reference sequence). The CDR3 region is CASSTDRQGAFYGYTF. CDR3 bases: TGTGCCAGCAGCACCGACCGACAGGGGGCCTTCTATGGCTACACCTTC.

This clonotype was counted only a few times. CDR3 DNA sequence: TGCAGCGCGACAGGGGTCGGGGGCTATGGCTACACCTTC. As protein: CSATGVGGYGYTF. The chain recombines TRBV29-1 with TRBJ1-2, with 8 bases that match TRBD1. J lost 4 bases, V lost 7 bases, and 8 bases had no gene match. CDR1 and CDR2 (germline): SQVTM, ANQGSEA. CDR3 length: 13 residues.

This clonotype was counted only a few times. The rearrangement links TRBV6-5 to TRBJ2-7; 10 bases fit TRBD1. The CDR3 length is 16 residues. The V gene end was trimmed by 2 bases and the J gene end by 7 bases; junction bases not matched to a gene: 11. CDR1 and CDR2 (germline): MNHEY, SVGAGI. The chain's CDR3 is CASSYTTRDRGNEQYF. The CDR3 coding sequence is TGTGCCAGCAGTTACACTACCCGGGACAGGGGCAATGAGCAGTACTTC.

Details on this clonotype: Relative to the germline gene, one junction end is altered; a read error may explain this. The CDR3, as DNA: TGTGACAGCAGCCAAAACCAGAATGAAAAACTGTTTTTT. It yields the protein CDSSQNQNEKLFF. The rearrangement links TRBV14 to TRBJ1-4; D not resolved. The germline V gene has CDR1 SGHDN and CDR2 FVKESK. The CDR3 totals 13 residues. The variable domain in full, with the rest retrieved from reference TRBV14 and TRBJ1-4, is EAGVTQFPSHSVIEKGQTVTLRCDPISGHDNLYWYRRVMGKEIKFLLHFVKESKQDESGMPNNRFLAERTGGTYSTLKVQPAELEDSGVYFCDSSQNQNEKLFFGSGTQLSVL.

The rearrangement links TRBV12-5 to TRBJ1-2; D is undetermined. The CDR3 has 16 amino acids. Trimming left V 2 bases short and J 7 bases short, with 20 bases between. From germline, CDR1 is LGHNT and CDR2 FRNRAP. The DNA of the CDR3 is TGTGCTAGTGGTTTGTTTGAAGACGGGAGACCAACTGGCTACACCTTC. Translated, it gives CASGLFEDGRPTGYTF. Variable domain in full (rest from reference TRBV12-5 and TRBJ1-2): DARVTQTPRHKVTEMGQEVTMRCQPILGHNTVFWYRQTMMQGLELLAYFRNRAPLDDSGMPKDRFSAEMPDATLATLKIQPSEPRDSAVYFCASGLFEDGRPTGYTFGSGTRLTVV.

The genes are TRBV11-2 and TRBJ2-7; the D is unclear. The CDR3 is 14 amino acids. Germline values: CDR1 SGHAT, CDR2 FQNNGV. V lost 5 bases and J lost 1, with 12 bases in between. This CDR3 reads CASSPGWQSYEQYF. The CDR3 coding sequence is TGTGCCAGCAGCCCGGGTTGGCAGTCCTACGAGCAGTACTTC.

This sequence joins TRBV4-3 and TRBJ1-2, with 7 bases lining up with TRBD1. The CDR3 covers 18 residues. The V gene end was trimmed by 3 bases and the J gene end by 4 bases; junction bases not matched to a gene: 17. Looked up from germline, CDR1 is LGHNA and CDR2 is YSLEER. The CDR3 protein is CASSHEIPGTETSYGYTF. For the CDR3, the DNA is TGCGCCAGCAGCCACGAAATACCCGGGACAGAAACTAGCTATGGCTACACCTTC.